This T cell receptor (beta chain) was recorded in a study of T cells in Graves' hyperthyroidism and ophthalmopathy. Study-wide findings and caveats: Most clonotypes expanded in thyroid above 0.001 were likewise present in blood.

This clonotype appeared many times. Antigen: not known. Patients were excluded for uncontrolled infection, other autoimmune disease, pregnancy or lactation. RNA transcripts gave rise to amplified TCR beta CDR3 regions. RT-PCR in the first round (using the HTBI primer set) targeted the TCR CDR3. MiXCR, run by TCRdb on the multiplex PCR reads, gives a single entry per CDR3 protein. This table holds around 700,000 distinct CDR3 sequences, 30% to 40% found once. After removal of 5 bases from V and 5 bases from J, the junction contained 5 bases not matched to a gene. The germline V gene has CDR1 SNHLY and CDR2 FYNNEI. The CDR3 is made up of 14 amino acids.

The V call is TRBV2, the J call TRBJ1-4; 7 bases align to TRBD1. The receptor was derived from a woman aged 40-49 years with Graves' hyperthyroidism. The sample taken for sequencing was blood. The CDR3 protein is CASSLLTGNEKLFF. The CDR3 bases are TGTGCCAGCAGTTTACTGACAGGGAATGAAAAACTGTTTTTT.